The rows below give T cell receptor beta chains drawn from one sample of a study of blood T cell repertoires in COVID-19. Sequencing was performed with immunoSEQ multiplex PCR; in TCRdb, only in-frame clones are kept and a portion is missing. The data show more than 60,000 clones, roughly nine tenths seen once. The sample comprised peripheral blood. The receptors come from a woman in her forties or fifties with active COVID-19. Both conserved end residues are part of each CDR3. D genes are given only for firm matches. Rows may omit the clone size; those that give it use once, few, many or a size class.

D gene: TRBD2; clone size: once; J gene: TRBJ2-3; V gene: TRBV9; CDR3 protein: CASSVERGLTDTQYF; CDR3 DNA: TGTGCCAGCAGCGTAGAGCGGGGCCTCACAGATACGCAGTATTTT
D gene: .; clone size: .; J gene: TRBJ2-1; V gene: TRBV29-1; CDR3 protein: CSVQQGSGYNEQFF; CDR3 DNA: TGCAGCGTTCAACAGGGAAGCGGCTACAATGAGCAGTTCTTC
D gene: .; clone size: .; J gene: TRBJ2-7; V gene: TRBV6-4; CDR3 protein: CASSALTGEQYF; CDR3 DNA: TGTGCCAGCAGTGCATTAACGGGGGAGCAGTACTTC
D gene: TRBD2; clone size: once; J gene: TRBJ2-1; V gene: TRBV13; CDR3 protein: CASSSPLEASGRKMSYNEQFF; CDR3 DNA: TGTGCCAGCAGCTCCCCCCTTGAGGCCAGCGGGAGAAAAATGTCCTACAATGAGCAGTTCTTC
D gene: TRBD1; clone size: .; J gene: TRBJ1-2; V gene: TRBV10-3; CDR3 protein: CASQDRSDYGYTF; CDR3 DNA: TGTGCCAGCCAGGACAGGTCTGACTATGGCTACACCTTC
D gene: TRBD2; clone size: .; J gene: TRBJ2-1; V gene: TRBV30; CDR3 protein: CAWSVLAGDNEQFF; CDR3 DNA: TGTGCCTGGAGTGTATTAGCGGGAGACAATGAGCAGTTCTTC
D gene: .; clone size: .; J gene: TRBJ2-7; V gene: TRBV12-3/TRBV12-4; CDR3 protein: CASSLYRTEQYF; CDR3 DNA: TGTGCCAGCAGTTTGTACCGGACAGAGCAGTACTTC
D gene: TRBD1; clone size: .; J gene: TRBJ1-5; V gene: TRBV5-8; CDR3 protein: CASSGGQGSRPQHF; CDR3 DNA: TGTGCCAGCAGCGGGGGACAGGGTTCACGACCCCAGCATTTT
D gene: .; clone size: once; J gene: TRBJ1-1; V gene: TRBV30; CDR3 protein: CAWSRQENTEAFF; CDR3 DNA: TGTGCCTGGAGTCGACAGGAGAACACTGAAGCTTTCTTT
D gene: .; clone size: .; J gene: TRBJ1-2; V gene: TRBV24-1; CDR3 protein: CATSDLNTEFDGYTF; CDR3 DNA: TGTGCCACCAGTGATTTGAACACCGAATTTGATGGCTACACCTTC
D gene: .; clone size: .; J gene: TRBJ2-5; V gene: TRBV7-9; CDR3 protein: CASRGGLFQETQYF; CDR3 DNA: TGTGCCAGCAGGGGGGGGCTGTTTCAAGAGACCCAGTACTTC